This T cell receptor beta chain was recovered during a study of immune characterization of retroperitoneal liposarcoma. TCRdb called the PCR reads again in MiXCR, with one record for every CDR3 protein. This table has some 10,000 distinct CDR3 sequences, 25% to 35% appearing once. This CDR3 has 14 amino acids. CDR1 and CDR2 from the germline V gene are MNHNS and SASEGT. Trimming left V 8 bases short and J 8 bases short, with 18 bases between. The V gene is TRBV6-1, the J gene TRBJ2-2; D unresolved. The clonotype originates from a male donor with retroperitoneal liposarcoma. The source material was tumor tissue. The CDR3 is CASSGLNLGGELFF. The CDR3 DNA sequence: TGTGCCAGCTCTGGTCTCAATTTGGGTGGGGAGCTGTTTTTT.